This T cell receptor (beta chain) derives from a study of T cell repertoires in cytomegalovirus infection. For the study at large: CMV infection plus the matching HLA type was flagged by public TCR beta signatures.

TCRdb reprocessed the reads with MiXCR, giving one entry per CDR3 protein. The table shows around 450,000 distinct CDR3 sequences, with roughly 30% occurring only once. General observations from the study: Carriers of CMV and the relevant HLA type were discriminated by public TCR beta frequency. In two of eight donors, the top clonotype was HLA-C-restricted CMV-specific.

CDR1 and CDR2 (germline): DFQATT, SNEGSKA (reference sequence). The CDR3 is 11 residues long. V was pared by 5 bases and J by 3 bases, with 8 bases between. A few counts support this clonotype. What it binds is unknown. Sequencing input: PBMCs. This receptor was taken from a human donor in good health (CMV status not recorded). Some clones in this sample may be carry-over from other donors' samples. The gene calls are TRBV20-1 and TRBJ2-7, with a possible D match to TRBD1 (5 bases). The CDR3 DNA reads as TGCAGTGCTGAAGACAGCTACGAGCAGTACTTC. It codes for CSAEDSYEQYF.